This TCR beta chain was profiled in a study of beta chain features in type 1 diabetes. Turning to this clone: Its antigen remains unidentified. At one end, the junction sequence differs from germline, possibly due to a read error.

Study-wide results and limits: VDJ junctions sequenced from type 1 diabetes patients showed fewer insertions and more deletions. Among all four CD4+ subsets, Type 1 diabetes patients had TCRB CDR3s that were moderately but significantly shorter.

Reverse transcribing all isolated RNA meant expressed TCRB transcripts were sequenced. This table comes from immunoSEQ multiplex PCR, and its TCRdb copy is limited to in-frame clones, with some not included. The sample records over 15,000 clones, around three quarters being singletons. The sequenced material came from Tregs from blood. The TCR comes from a man aged 25 to 40 with type 1 diabetes.

The CDR3 coding sequence is TGCGCCAGCAGCCTGATTCTCTCTAGCGGGAGGTCGACCGGGGAGCTGCTTTTT. Translated: CASSLILSSGRSTGELLF. This sequence joins TRBV5-1 and TRBJ2-2; 11 bases map to TRBD2. Germline CDR1 and CDR2: SGHRS and YFSETQ. This CDR3 is 18 amino acids long.